This TCR beta chain was identified during a study of blood T cell repertoires in COVID-19. At the level of the study: Samples of COVID-19 (acute and convalescent) were obtained from the United States, Italy and Spain. The cDNA or gDNA used as material had been derived from T cells, B-cell-depleted T cells, or PBMCs.

In the source study's methods: Quantification of nucleated cells was approximated via reference gene primer amplification. Generated by immunoSEQ multiplex PCR, the TCRdb table keeps only in-frame clones and is missing some. V, J and clone size are taken as reported in that table, and D and trimming were inferred from the DNA itself. The sample includes about 180,000 clones, about 90% seen only once; the top ten take around 20%. The receptor comes from a man aged 70 or older with active or convalescent COVID-19. The specimen was peripheral blood.

The CDR3 region is CASSLSSGGARTDTQYF. In DNA form, the CDR3 reads TGTGCCAGCTCACTAAGCAGCGGGGGGGCTCGTACGGATACGCAGTATTTT. The chain is built from TRBV18 and TRBJ2-3, with 10 positions matching TRBD2. The CDR3 has 17 amino acids. From germline, CDR1 is KGHSH and CDR2 LQKENI. J was trimmed by 6 bases and V by 4 bases; bases with no gene match: 13.